This is a list of T cell receptor beta chains from one sample in a study of T cell responses to AZD1222 COVID-19 vaccine. This table comes from immunoSEQ multiplex PCR, and its TCRdb copy is limited to in-frame clones, with some not included. Found here are roughly 180,000 clones, under 95% of them singletons; the top ten hold approximately 1.3%. The specimen comprised peripheral blood, sampled 28 days after the second AZD1222 dose. Receptor source: an adult who received the AZD1222 COVID-19 vaccine. The CDR3 runs from the conserved cysteine through the conserved F or W. A D gene is named only where the DNA matches it firmly. Clone size, where shown, is once, few, many, or a class for clones that have expanded.

.,TRBV12-5,TRBJ2-7,.,CASGLLTGRYDYEQYF,TGTGCTAGTGGTTTGCTGACAGGGAGGTATGACTACGAGCAGTACTTC
.,TRBV5-1,TRBJ1-1,.,CASSWEGRTEAFF,TGCGCCAGCAGCTGGGAGGGAAGGACTGAAGCTTTCTTT
.,TRBV6-5,TRBJ1-1,few,CASLLRENTEAFF,TGTGCCAGCCTACTCAGGGAGAACACTGAAGCTTTCTTT
TRBD1,TRBV28,TRBJ1-2,.,CASSLATGMAYGYTF,TGTGCCAGCAGTTTGGCGACAGGGATGGCCTATGGCTACACCTTC
TRBD1,TRBV10-3,TRBJ1-2,.,CAIRTDRGDPGYTF,TGTGCCATCAGAACGGACAGGGGGGATCCTGGCTACACCTTC
TRBD1,TRBV5-6,TRBJ2-2,.,CASSFLPAGGNTGELFF,TGTGCCAGCAGCTTTCTTCCGGCAGGGGGGAACACCGGGGAGCTGTTTTTT
.,TRBV19,TRBJ2-7,.,CASSIDGGREQYF,TGTGCCAGTAGTATAGACGGGGGTCGCGAGCAGTACTTC
.,TRBV7-9,TRBJ2-2,.,CASSSHRAPGELFF,TGTGCCAGCAGCTCACACCGGGCTCCCGGGGAGCTGTTTTTT
.,TRBV6-4,TRBJ1-6,.,CASSKSTGGNSPLHF,TGTGCCAGCAGTAAGTCCACCGGGGGAAATTCACCCCTCCACTTT
TRBD1,TRBV18,TRBJ1-2,.,CASSPYRGEGGYTF,TGTGCCAGCTCACCTTACAGGGGAGAAGGTGGCTACACCTTC
.,TRBV30,TRBJ1-6,.,CAWSGGGLGSPLHF,TGTGCCTGGAGCGGGGGCGGTTTGGGTTCACCCCTCCACTTT
TRBD1,TRBV18,TRBJ1-1,.,CASSPPNRGRSNTEAFF,TGTGCCAGCTCACCACCGAACAGGGGAAGGTCGAACACTGAAGCTTTCTTT
TRBD2,TRBV13,TRBJ2-7,.,CASSFSGGGFYEQYF,TGTGCCAGCAGCTTCAGCGGGGGGGGCTTCTACGAGCAGTACTTC
.,TRBV9,TRBJ1-2,.,CASSGERINYGYTF,TGTGCCAGCAGCGGGGAGCGAATTAACTATGGCTACACCTTC
TRBD1,TRBV6-6,TRBJ2-1,.,CASSGGQGYYNEQFF,TGTGCCAGCAGTGGGGGACAGGGCTACTACAATGAGCAGTTCTTC
TRBD1,TRBV6-5,TRBJ1-3,.,CASSPGTGGLNF,TGTGCCAGCAGCCCCGGGACAGGGGGCTTGAATTTT
TRBD1,TRBV5-1,TRBJ1-6,.,CASSLSGTGRSPLHF,TGCGCCAGCAGCTTGTCCGGGACAGGGAGGTCACCCCTCCACTTT
.,TRBV15,TRBJ1-2,.,CATSPKTGVGANYGYTF,TGTGCCACCAGTCCCAAGACGGGGGTTGGAGCTAACTATGGCTACACCTTC
.,TRBV6-6,TRBJ1-3,.,CASSYSTAGNTIYF,TGTGCCAGCAGTTACTCGACAGCTGGAAACACCATATATTTT
.,TRBV6-2/TRBV6-3,TRBJ1-1,once,CASSYRLGTEAFF,TGTGCCAGCAGTTACAGGCTTGGCACTGAAGCTTTCTTT
.,TRBV11-2,TRBJ1-1,.,CASSLVGRPNTEAFF,TGTGCCAGCAGCTTAGTCGGCAGACCGAACACTGAAGCTTTCTTT
TRBD2,TRBV10-3,TRBJ2-3,once,CAISLTSGAGQSTDTQYF,TGTGCCATCAGCCTGACTAGCGGGGCCGGGCAAAGCACAGATACGCAGTATTTT
TRBD1,TRBV29-1,TRBJ1-5,.,CSVRRDRDIGYSNQPQHF,TGCAGCGTGAGGCGGGACAGGGACATTGGGTATAGCAATCAGCCCCAGCATTTT
.,TRBV5-1,TRBJ1-4,.,CASSLLTLKEKLFF,TGCGCCAGCAGCTTGTTGACTTTGAAGGAAAAACTGTTTTTT
.,TRBV7-9,TRBJ2-1,.,CASSLARGNEQFF,TGTGCCAGCAGCTTAGCCAGGGGAAATGAGCAGTTCTTC
.,TRBV4-1,TRBJ2-5,.,CASSQVRVQETQYF,TGCGCCAGCAGCCAAGTCCGCGTTCAAGAGACCCAGTACTTC
.,TRBV7-9,TRBJ1-4,.,CASSLVGGHEKLFF,TGTGCCAGCAGCTTAGTCGGGGGCCATGAAAAACTGTTTTTT
.,TRBV5-1,TRBJ2-7,.,CASSRTASYEQYF,TGCGCCAGCAGCCGGACAGCCTCCTACGAGCAGTACTTC
.,TRBV30,TRBJ1-2,.,CAWSAGLNYGYTF,TGTGCCTGGAGCGCAGGGTTGAACTATGGCTACACCTTC
.,TRBV4-2,TRBJ1-3,.,CASSPSLTGNTIYF,TGTGCCAGCAGCCCTTCCCTAACTGGAAACACCATATATTTT
.,TRBV20-1,TRBJ2-7,.,CSVPRMDEQYF,TGCAGTGTTCCGAGAATGGACGAGCAGTACTTC
.,TRBV12-5,TRBJ1-1,.,CASGPPGRATEAFF,TGTGCTAGTGGTCCCCCCGGACGGGCCACTGAAGCTTTCTTT
TRBD2,TRBV11-3,TRBJ2-5,.,CASSPGLAGVRETQYF,TGTGCCAGCAGCCCAGGACTAGCGGGAGTACGGGAGACCCAGTACTTC
TRBD2,TRBV4-1,TRBJ2-1,.,CASSLIAGGPENEQFF,TGCGCCAGCAGCCTGATAGCGGGGGGGCCTGAGAATGAGCAGTTCTTC
.,TRBV7-8,TRBJ1-2,.,CASSPLQGPNYGYTF,TGTGCCAGCAGCCCGCTCCAGGGGCCCAACTATGGCTACACCTTC
.,TRBV3-1/TRBV3-2,TRBJ2-3,.,CASSLRTVTDTQYF,TGTGCCAGCAGCCTCCGGACGGTTACAGATACGCAGTATTTT
.,TRBV3-1/TRBV3-2,TRBJ1-2,once,CASSHRVGNYGYTF,TGTGCCAGCAGCCACAGGGTGGGTAACTATGGCTACACCTTC
TRBD1,TRBV5-6,TRBJ2-1,.,CASSSGTGRGNEQFF,TGTGCCAGCAGTTCCGGGACAGGGAGGGGAAATGAGCAGTTCTTC
.,TRBV11-2,TRBJ1-3,once,CASSLPGVNTIYF,TGTGCCAGCAGCTTACCTGGAGTAAACACCATATATTTT
.,TRBV11-2,TRBJ1-1,.,CASSFHGAEAGTEAFF,TGTGCCAGCAGCTTCCATGGTGCGGAGGCGGGGACAGAAGCTTTCTTT
TRBD2,TRBV4-3,TRBJ2-1,.,CASSQGTSGRVNEQFF,TGCGCCAGCAGCCAAGGGACTAGCGGGAGGGTTAATGAGCAGTTCTTC
.,TRBV30,TRBJ1-1,.,CAWSYGSEAFF,TGTGCCTGGAGTTACGGGTCCGAGGCTTTCTTT
TRBD1,TRBV7-2,TRBJ1-4,.,CASSTRQGTTNEKLFF,TGTGCCAGCAGCACCAGACAGGGTACAACTAATGAAAAACTGTTTTTT